The source of this T cell receptor (beta chain) is a study of cytomegalovirus exposure and HLA in healthy donors. Overall study findings and caveats: TRBV6-2, TRBV6-3 and some other V segments were unresolvable in 87-base-pair reads. Clonal expansion, a later analysis showed, was greater in HLA-associated TCR beta chains than in equally common others. Most TCR sequences were uncommon, yet certain public TCRs appeared in many donors. Sequences of the TCR beta chain were said to predict the HLA-A and HLA-B alleles of most subjects accurately.

Note on this clone: Its target is not known.

It was with 60 Vbeta and 13 Jbeta primers that the PCR ran. Clones were read by immunoSEQ multiplex PCR, and TCRdb kept only the in-frame ones, dropping some. The sample shows some 100,000 clones, around 83% of them seen only once. In germline, CDR1 is ENHRY, CDR2 SYGVKD. Between the trimmed V and J ends, which lost 10 bases and 0 bases, there was a span of 10 bases. The length of the CDR3 is 12 residues. The TCR originated in a man aged 25 to 40 in good health and CMV-seronegative. Material for sequencing was PBMCs. This rearrangement joins TRBV10-3 to TRBJ2-7, with D uncertain. This CDR3 reads CASGQSSYEQYF. The CDR3 bases are TGTGCCAGTGGGCAGAGCTCCTACGAGCAGTACTTC.